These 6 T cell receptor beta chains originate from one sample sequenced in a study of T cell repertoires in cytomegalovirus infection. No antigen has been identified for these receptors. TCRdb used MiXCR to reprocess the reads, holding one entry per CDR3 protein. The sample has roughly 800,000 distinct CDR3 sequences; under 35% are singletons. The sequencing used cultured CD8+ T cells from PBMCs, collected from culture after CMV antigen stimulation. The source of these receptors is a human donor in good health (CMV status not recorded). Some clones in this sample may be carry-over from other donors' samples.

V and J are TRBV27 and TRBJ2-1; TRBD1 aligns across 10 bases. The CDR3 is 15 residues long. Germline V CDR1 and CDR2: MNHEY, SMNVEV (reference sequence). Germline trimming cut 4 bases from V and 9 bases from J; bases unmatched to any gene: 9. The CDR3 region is CASSSGTGEWSEQFF. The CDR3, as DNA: TGTGCCAGCAGTTCCGGGACAGGGGAATGGAGTGAGCAGTTCTTC.

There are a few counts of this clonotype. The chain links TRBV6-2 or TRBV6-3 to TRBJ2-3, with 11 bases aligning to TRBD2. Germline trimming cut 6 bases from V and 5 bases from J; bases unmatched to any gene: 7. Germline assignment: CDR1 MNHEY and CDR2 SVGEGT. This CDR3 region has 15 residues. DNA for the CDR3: TGTGCCAGCAGCCTAGCGGGGGGCCATAAAGATACGCAGTATTTT. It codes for CASSLAGGHKDTQYF.

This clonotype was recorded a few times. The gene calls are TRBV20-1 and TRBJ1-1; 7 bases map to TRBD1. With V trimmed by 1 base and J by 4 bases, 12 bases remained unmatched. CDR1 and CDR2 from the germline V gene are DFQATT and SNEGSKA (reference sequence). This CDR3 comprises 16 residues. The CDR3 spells CSARASSTGFGTEAFF. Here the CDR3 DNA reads TGCAGTGCTAGAGCCTCTTCGACAGGGTTCGGCACTGAAGCTTTCTTT.

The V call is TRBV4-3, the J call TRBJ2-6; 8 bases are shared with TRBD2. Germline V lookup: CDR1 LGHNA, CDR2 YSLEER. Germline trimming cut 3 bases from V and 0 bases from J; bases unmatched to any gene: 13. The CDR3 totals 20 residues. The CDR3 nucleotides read TGCGCCAGCAGCCATCCTCTCCGGGGGGGGGCTCACTCTGGGGCCAACGTCCTGACTTTC. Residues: CASSHPLRGGAHSGANVLTF.

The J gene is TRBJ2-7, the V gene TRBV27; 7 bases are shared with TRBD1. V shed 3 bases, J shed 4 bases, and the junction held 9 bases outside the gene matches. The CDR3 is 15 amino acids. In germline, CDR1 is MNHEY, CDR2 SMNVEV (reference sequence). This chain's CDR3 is CASSFTGVWPYEQYF. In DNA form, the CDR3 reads TGTGCCAGCAGTTTTACAGGGGTCTGGCCGTACGAGCAGTACTTC.

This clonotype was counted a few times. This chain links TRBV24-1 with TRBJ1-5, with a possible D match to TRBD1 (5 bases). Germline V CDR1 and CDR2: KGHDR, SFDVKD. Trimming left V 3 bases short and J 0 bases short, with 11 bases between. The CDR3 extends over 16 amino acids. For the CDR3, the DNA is TGTGCCACCAGTGATGCCCGACAGCATAGCAATCAGCCCCAGCATTTT. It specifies CATSDARQHSNQPQHF.